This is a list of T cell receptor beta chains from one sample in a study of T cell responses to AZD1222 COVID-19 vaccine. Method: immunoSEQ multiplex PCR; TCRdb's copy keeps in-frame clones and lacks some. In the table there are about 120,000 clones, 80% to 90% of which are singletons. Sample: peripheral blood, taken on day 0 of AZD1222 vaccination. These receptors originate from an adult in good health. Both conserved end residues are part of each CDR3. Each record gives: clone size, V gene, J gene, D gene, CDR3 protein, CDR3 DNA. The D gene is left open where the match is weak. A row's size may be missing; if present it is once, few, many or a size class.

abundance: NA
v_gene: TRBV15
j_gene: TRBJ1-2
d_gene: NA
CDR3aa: CATSGRSYGYTF
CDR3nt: TGTGCCACCAGCGGCAGGTCCTATGGCTACACCTTC

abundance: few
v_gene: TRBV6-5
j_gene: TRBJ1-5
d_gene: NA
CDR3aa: CASRGPGKSNQPQHF
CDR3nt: TGTGCCAGCAGAGGCCCGGGGAAAAGCAATCAGCCCCAGCATTTT

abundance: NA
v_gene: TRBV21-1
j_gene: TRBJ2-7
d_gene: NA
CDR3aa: CASSSRDRDSGEQYF
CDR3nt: TGTGCCAGCAGCTCCCGGGACAGGGATTCCGGCGAGCAGTACTTC

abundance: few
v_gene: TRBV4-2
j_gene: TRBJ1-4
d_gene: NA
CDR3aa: CASSQDNRQGKKLFF
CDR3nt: TGTGCCAGCAGCCAAGATAACCGGCAGGGCAAAAAACTGTTTTTT

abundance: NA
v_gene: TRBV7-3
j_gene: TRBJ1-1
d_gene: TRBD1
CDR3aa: CASSSRDRVNTEAFF
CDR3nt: TGTGCCAGCAGCTCCCGGGACAGGGTGAACACTGAAGCTTTCTTT

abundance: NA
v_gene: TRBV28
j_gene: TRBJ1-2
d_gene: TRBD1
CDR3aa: CASRTGTVSYGYTF
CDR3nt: TGTGCCAGCAGGACCGGGACAGTGTCCTATGGCTACACCTTC

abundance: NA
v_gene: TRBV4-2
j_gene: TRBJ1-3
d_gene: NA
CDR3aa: CASSQPSTGNTIYF
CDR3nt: TGTGCCAGCAGCCAGCCTTCGACTGGAAACACCATATATTTT

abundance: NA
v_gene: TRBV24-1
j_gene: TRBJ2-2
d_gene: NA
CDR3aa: CATSDLDSDNTGELFF
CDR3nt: TGTGCCACCAGTGATTTGGATAGCGATAACACCGGGGAGCTGTTTTTT

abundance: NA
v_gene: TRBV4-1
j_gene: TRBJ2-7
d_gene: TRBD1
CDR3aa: CASSQAQGAQYEQYF
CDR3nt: TGCGCCAGCAGCCAGGCCCAGGGGGCTCAGTACGAGCAGTACTTC

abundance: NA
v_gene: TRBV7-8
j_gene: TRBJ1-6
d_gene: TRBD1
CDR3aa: CASSSYFGTADSPLHF
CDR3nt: TGTGCCAGCAGCTCTTATTTCGGGACAGCTGACTCACCCCTCCACTTT

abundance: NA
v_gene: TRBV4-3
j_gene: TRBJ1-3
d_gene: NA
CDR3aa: CASSQQTTVSGNTIYF
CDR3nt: TGCGCCAGCAGCCAACAGACGACAGTCTCTGGAAACACCATATATTTT

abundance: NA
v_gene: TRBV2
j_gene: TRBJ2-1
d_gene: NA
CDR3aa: CASSISRTTNEQFF
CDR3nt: TGTGCCAGCAGTATAAGTCGGACGACAAATGAGCAGTTCTTC

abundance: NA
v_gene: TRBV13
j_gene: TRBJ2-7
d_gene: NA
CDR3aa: CASSLEGGRGYEQYF
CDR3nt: TGTGCCAGCAGCTTAGAAGGAGGGAGAGGCTACGAGCAGTACTTC

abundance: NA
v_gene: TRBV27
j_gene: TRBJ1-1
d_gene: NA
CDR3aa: CASSLVLGGTEAFF
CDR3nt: TGTGCCAGCAGTTTGGTTCTGGGGGGCACTGAAGCTTTCTTT

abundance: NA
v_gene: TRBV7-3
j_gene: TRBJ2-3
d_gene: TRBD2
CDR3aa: CASSASGKSTDTQYF
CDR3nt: TGTGCCAGCAGCGCTAGCGGGAAGAGCACAGATACGCAGTATTTT

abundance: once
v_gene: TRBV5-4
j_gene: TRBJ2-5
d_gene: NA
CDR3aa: CASSLGTYQETQYF
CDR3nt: TGTGCCAGCAGCTTGGGGACGTACCAAGAGACCCAGTACTTC

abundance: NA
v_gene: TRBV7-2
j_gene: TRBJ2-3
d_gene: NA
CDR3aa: CASSKGKLTDTQYF
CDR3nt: TGTGCCAGCAGCAAGGGCAAGCTCACAGATACGCAGTATTTT

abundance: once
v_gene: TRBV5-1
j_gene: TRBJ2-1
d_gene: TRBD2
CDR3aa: CASSLLAGLNEQFF
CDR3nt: TGCGCCAGCAGCTTGCTAGCGGGGCTCAATGAGCAGTTCTTC

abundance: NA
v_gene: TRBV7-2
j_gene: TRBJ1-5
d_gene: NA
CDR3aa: CASSLARVSNQPQHF
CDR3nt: TGTGCCAGCAGCTTAGCTAGGGTTAGCAATCAGCCCCAGCATTTT

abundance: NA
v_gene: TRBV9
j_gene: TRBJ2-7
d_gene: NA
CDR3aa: CASSEVGSSYEQYF
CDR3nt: TGTGCCAGCAGCGAGGTAGGGAGCTCCTACGAGCAGTACTTC

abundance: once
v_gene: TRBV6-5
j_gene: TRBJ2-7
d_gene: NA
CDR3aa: CASRGTAYEQYF
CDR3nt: TGTGCCAGCAGGGGGACCGCCTACGAGCAGTACTTC

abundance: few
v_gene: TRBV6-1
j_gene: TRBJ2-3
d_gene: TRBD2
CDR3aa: CASSEGLAADTQYF
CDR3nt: TGTGCCAGCAGTGAAGGACTAGCCGCAGATACGCAGTATTTT

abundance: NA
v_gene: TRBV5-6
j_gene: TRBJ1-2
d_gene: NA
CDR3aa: CASSLDGPNGYTF
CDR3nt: TGTGCCAGCAGCTTGGACGGGCCAAATGGCTACACCTTC

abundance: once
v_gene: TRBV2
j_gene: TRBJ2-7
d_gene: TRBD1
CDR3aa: CASRPGQVPSYEQYF
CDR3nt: TGTGCCAGCAGACCGGGACAGGTCCCCTCCTACGAGCAGTACTTC

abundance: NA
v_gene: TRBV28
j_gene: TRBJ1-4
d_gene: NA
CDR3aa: CASSPLLRRATNEKLFF
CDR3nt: TGTGCCAGCAGTCCCCTATTGAGGAGAGCAACTAATGAAAAACTGTTTTTT

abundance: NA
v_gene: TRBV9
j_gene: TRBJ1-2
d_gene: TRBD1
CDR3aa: CASSVEGGHGYTF
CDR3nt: TGTGCCAGCAGCGTAGAAGGGGGCCACGGCTACACCTTC

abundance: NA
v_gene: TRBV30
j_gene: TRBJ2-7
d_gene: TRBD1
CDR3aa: CAWSAGGQGYEQYF
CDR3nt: TGTGCCTGGAGTGCTGGGGGACAGGGTTACGAGCAGTACTTC

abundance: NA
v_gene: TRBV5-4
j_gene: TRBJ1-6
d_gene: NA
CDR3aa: CASSGGATSSYNSPLHF
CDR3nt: TGTGCCAGCAGCGGCGGGGCGACGAGCTCCTATAATTCACCCCTCCACTTT

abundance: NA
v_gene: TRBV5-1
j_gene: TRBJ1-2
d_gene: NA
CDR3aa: CASSPVLAGGGYTF
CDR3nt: TGCGCCAGCAGCCCAGTATTAGCGGGGGGTGGCTACACCTTC

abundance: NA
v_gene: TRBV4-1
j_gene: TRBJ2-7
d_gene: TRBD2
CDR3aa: CASSRSSGSSYEQYF
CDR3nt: TGCGCCAGCAGCCGATCTAGCGGGAGCTCCTACGAGCAGTACTTC

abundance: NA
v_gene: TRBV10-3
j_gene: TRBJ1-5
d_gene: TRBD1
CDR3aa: CAISPTGDQPQHF
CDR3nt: TGTGCCATCAGCCCTACAGGGGACCAGCCCCAGCATTTT

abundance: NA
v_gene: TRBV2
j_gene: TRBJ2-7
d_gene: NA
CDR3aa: CASSVSRYEQYF
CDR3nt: TGTGCCAGCAGTGTATCAAGATACGAGCAGTACTTC

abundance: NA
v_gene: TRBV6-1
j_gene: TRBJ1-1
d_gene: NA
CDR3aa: CASSERDLTEAFF
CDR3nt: TGTGCCAGCAGTGAACGGGACCTCACTGAAGCTTTCTTT

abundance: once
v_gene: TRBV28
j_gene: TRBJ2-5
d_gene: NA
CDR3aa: CASSDRETQYF
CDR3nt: TGTGCCAGCAGCGATAGAGAGACCCAGTACTTC

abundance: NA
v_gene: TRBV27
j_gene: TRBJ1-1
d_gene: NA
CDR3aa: CACRRQVGTEAFF
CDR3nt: TGTGCCTGCCGACGGCAGGTGGGCACTGAAGCTTTCTTT

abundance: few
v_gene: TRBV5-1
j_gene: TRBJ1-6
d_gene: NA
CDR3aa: CASQARGGSSPLHF
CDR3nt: TGCGCCAGCCAGGCTCGGGGCGGCAGTTCACCCCTCCACTTT

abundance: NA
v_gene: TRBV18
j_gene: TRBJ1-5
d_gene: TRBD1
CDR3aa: CASSLGQGNSNQPQHF
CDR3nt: TGTGCCAGCTCACTGGGACAGGGGAATAGCAATCAGCCCCAGCATTTT

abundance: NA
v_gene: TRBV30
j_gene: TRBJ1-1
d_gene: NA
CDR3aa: CAYGPGNEAFF
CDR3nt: TGTGCCTATGGACCAGGGAATGAAGCTTTCTTT

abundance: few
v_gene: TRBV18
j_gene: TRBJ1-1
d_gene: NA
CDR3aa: CASSLTTGQMNTEAFF
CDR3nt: TGTGCCAGCTCACTTACTACGGGACAAATGAACACTGAAGCTTTCTTT

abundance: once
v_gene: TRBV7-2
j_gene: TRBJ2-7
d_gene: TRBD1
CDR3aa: CASSIDRGYYEQYF
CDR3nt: TGTGCCAGCAGCATCGACAGGGGGTATTACGAGCAGTACTTC

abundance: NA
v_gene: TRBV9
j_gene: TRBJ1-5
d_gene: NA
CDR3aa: CASSVGTASNQPQHF
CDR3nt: TGTGCCAGCAGTGTGGGGACTGCTAGCAATCAGCCCCAGCATTTT

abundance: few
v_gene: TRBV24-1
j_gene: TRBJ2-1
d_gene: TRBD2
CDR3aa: CATSDTGGSGRGHNEQFF
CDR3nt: TGTGCCACCAGTGACACCGGGGGAAGCGGGAGGGGGCACAATGAGCAGTTCTTC

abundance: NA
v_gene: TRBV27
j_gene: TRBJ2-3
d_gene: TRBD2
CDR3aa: CASSPSGSVSDTQYF
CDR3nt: TGTGCCAGCAGTCCTAGCGGGAGCGTATCGGATACGCAGTATTTT

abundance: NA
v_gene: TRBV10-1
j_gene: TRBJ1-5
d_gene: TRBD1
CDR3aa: CASRLQGAGQPQHF
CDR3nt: TGCGCCAGCAGATTACAGGGGGCAGGTCAGCCCCAGCATTTT

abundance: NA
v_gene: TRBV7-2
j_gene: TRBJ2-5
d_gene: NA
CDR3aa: CASSSDSPGTQYF
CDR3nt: TGTGCCAGCAGCTCAGACTCCCCGGGGACCCAGTACTTC

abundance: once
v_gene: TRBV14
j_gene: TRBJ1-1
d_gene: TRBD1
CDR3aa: CASSQELNRGWTEAFF
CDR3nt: TGTGCCAGCAGCCAAGAGCTTAACAGGGGGTGGACTGAAGCTTTCTTT

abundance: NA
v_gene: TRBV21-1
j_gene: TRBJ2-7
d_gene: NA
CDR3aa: CASSRNGGRGRPYEQYF
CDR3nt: TGTGCCAGCAGCAGAAACGGGGGCAGGGGAAGGCCCTACGAGCAGTACTTC

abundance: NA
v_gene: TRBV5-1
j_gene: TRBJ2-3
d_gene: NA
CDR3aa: CASSPEGITDTQYF
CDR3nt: TGCGCCAGCAGCCCGGAGGGCATCACAGATACGCAGTATTTT

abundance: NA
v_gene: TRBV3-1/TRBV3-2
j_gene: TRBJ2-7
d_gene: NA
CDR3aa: CASSQELAPYEQYF
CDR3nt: TGTGCCAGCAGCCAAGAACTTGCCCCCTACGAGCAGTACTTC

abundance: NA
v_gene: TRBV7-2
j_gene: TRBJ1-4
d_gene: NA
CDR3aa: CASSLSIRGTNEKLFF
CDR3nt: TGTGCCAGCAGCTTATCAATCAGGGGAACTAATGAAAAACTGTTTTTT